This record looks at one T cell receptor (beta chain) sequence and its context. This entry belongs to a study of control samples from healthy donors and cancer patients. The data were produced by immunoSEQ multiplex PCR, yet TCRdb's version contains in-frame clones alone and is incomplete. The sample gives about 84,000 clones, roughly 91% of which show up once; approximately 15% is in the top ten. The germline V gene encodes CDR1 DFQATT and CDR2 SNEGSKA (reference sequence). V was pared by 3 bases and J by 1 base, with 13 bases between. This CDR3 spans 15 amino acids. This receptor was taken from a man in his fifties or sixties in good health. Sequences were obtained from blood. This chain links TRBV20-1 with TRBJ1-5, with D uncertain. CDR3 DNA sequence: TGCAGTGCTAGTGGTTCACGGAGAAGCAATCAGCCCCAGCATTTT. Its translation: CSASGSRRSNQPQHF.